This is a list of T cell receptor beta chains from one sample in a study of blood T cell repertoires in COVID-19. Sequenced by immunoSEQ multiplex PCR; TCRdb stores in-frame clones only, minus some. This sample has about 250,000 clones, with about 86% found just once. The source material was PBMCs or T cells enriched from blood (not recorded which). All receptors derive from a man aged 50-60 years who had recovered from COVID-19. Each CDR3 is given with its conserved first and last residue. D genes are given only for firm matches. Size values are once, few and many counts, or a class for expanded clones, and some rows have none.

DNA: TGCGCCAGCAGCCAAGATCCGGACAGGGGTGGCTACACCTTC; CDR3: CASSQDPDRGGYTF; J: TRBJ1-2; V: TRBV4-3; D: TRBD1; size: -
DNA: TGTGCCAGCAGTTTAGGGCAGGGGTTCGGCAATGAGCAGTTCTTC; CDR3: CASSLGQGFGNEQFF; J: TRBJ2-1; V: TRBV27; D: -; size: -
DNA: TGTGCCAGCAGCTTAGCATCAGGACTCAACACCGGGGAGCTGTTTTTT; CDR3: CASSLASGLNTGELFF; J: TRBJ2-2; V: TRBV11-3; D: -; size: -
DNA: TGTGCCACCCGGGACAGATTCAATTCACCCCTCCACTTT; CDR3: CATRDRFNSPLHF; J: TRBJ1-6; V: TRBV6-4; D: TRBD1; size: few
DNA: TGTGCCAGCAGTGAGGGCCAGGGTTATCAGCCCCAGCATTTT; CDR3: CASSEGQGYQPQHF; J: TRBJ1-5; V: TRBV6-1; D: -; size: once
DNA: TGTGCCAGCGGGGGGGGAGGTCGAATTTCCTACGAGCAGTACTTC; CDR3: CASGGGGRISYEQYF; J: TRBJ2-7; V: TRBV3-1/TRBV3-2; D: TRBD2; size: -
DNA: TGTGCCAGCAGTGACTCTGAGACAGGGGGTCACGACACCGGGGAGCTGTTTTTT; CDR3: CASSDSETGGHDTGELFF; J: TRBJ2-2; V: TRBV6-4; D: TRBD1; size: few
DNA: TGTGCCAGCAGGAGGGACTTTCAAGAGACCCAGTACTTC; CDR3: CASRRDFQETQYF; J: TRBJ2-5; V: TRBV12-3/TRBV12-4; D: -; size: -
DNA: TGCGCCAGCAGCCGGGGGGCTGAAGCTTTCTTT; CDR3: CASSRGAEAFF; J: TRBJ1-1; V: TRBV5-1; D: -; size: -
DNA: TGTGCCAGCAGTTACGTCCAGGGCAGACACACTGAAGCTTTCTTT; CDR3: CASSYVQGRHTEAFF; J: TRBJ1-1; V: TRBV6-5; D: -; size: -
DNA: TGTGCCAGCAGTGAAATCCAGGGGTCGGGTTCACCCCTCCACTTT; CDR3: CASSEIQGSGSPLHF; J: TRBJ1-6; V: TRBV6-4; D: -; size: few
DNA: TGTGCCAGCAGTTCCCGGGACAGGGTCTATGGCTACACCTTC; CDR3: CASSSRDRVYGYTF; J: TRBJ1-2; V: TRBV6-5; D: TRBD1; size: few
DNA: TGCGCCAGCAGCGATGGACAGGGGCGGGCAGATACGCAGTATTTT; CDR3: CASSDGQGRADTQYF; J: TRBJ2-3; V: TRBV5-1; D: TRBD1; size: -
DNA: TGTGCCAGCAGTGGGGACAGAGGGAATATGCAGTTCTTC; CDR3: CASSGDRGNMQFF; J: TRBJ2-1; V: TRBV6-4; D: TRBD1; size: -
DNA: TGTGCCAGCAGCCAACAGGCTAACTATGGCTACACCTTC; CDR3: CASSQQANYGYTF; J: TRBJ1-2; V: TRBV9; D: -; size: -
DNA: TGTGCCAGCAGACAGGGTAGTATAGGGTACGAGCAGTACTTC; CDR3: CASRQGSIGYEQYF; J: TRBJ2-7; V: TRBV6-5; D: -; size: few
DNA: TGCGCCAGCAGCGGGGACAGGGGATCACTTGGCTACACCTTC; CDR3: CASSGDRGSLGYTF; J: TRBJ1-2; V: TRBV4-1; D: TRBD1; size: -
DNA: TGTGCCAGCAGCTTACACGGGAAAAGCTCCTACAATGAGCAGTTCTTC; CDR3: CASSLHGKSSYNEQFF; J: TRBJ2-1; V: TRBV7-2; D: -; size: -
DNA: TGTGCCAGCAGCTTCGGACGGGGGTGGGCCCATGAGCAGTTCTTC; CDR3: CASSFGRGWAHEQFF; J: TRBJ2-1; V: TRBV5-6; D: -; size: -
DNA: TGTGCCAGCACCGGGACAGGGGGCTACAATGAGCAGTTCTTC; CDR3: CASTGTGGYNEQFF; J: TRBJ2-1; V: TRBV7-2; D: TRBD1; size: -
DNA: TGTGCCAGCAGCCCGGAGTGGTCGGAGTACGAGCAGTACTTC; CDR3: CASSPEWSEYEQYF; J: TRBJ2-7; V: TRBV5-4; D: -; size: -
DNA: TGTGCCAGCAGCTTACCGGGAGCGCCCTTGGGGGAGACCCAGTACTTC; CDR3: CASSLPGAPLGETQYF; J: TRBJ2-5; V: TRBV7-8; D: -; size: -
DNA: TGCAGCGTTCTCCGGGACTCAAGTCCTAATGAAAAACTGTTTTTT; CDR3: CSVLRDSSPNEKLFF; J: TRBJ1-4; V: TRBV29-1; D: -; size: -
DNA: TGTGCCAGCAGCCCCGGACAGGGATCGGAATCACCCCTCCACTTT; CDR3: CASSPGQGSESPLHF; J: TRBJ1-6; V: TRBV7-2; D: TRBD1; size: -
DNA: TGTGCCAGTAGTATACGCCGTGCGGGGGATAGCAATCAGCCCCAGCATTTT; CDR3: CASSIRRAGDSNQPQHF; J: TRBJ1-5; V: TRBV19; D: -; size: -
DNA: TGTGCCAGCAAAGTGGACCCGGGACTAGCGGGAGAGGAGACCCAGTACTTC; CDR3: CASKVDPGLAGEETQYF; J: TRBJ2-5; V: TRBV28; D: TRBD2; size: few
DNA: TGTGCCAGCAGCTTGGGGGTCGGCGGTGAAGCTTTCTTT; CDR3: CASSLGVGGEAFF; J: TRBJ1-1; V: TRBV5-5; D: -; size: few
DNA: TGTGCCAGCAGTCCCTACCCCCAGGTGCTGCATTTT; CDR3: CASSPYPQVLHF; J: TRBJ1-5; V: TRBV28; D: -; size: -
DNA: TGTGCCAGCAGGGGCGGACAGCCCAAGGGCTATGGCTACACCTTC; CDR3: CASRGGQPKGYGYTF; J: TRBJ1-2; V: TRBV6-5; D: -; size: -